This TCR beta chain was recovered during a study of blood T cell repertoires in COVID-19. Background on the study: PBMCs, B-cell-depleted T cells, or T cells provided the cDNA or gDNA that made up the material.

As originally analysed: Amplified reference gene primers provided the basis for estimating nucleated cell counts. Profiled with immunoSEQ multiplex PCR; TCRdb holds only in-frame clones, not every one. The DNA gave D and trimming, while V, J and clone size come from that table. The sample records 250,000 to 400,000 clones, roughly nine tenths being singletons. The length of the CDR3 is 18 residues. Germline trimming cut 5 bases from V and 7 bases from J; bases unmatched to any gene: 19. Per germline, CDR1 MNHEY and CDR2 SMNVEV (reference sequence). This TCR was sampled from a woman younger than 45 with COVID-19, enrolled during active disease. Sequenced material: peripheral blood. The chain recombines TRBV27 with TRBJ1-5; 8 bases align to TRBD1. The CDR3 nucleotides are TGTGCCAGCAGTCCCGGACAGGGATCTCCTGAACTCAACCAGCCCCAGCATTTT. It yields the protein CASSPGQGSPELNQPQHF.